The clone carrying this T cell receptor beta chain was observed a handful of times. Its antigen is unknown. This record belongs to a study of CD8 T cells in ankylosing spondylitis. Whole-study findings and limits: CD8+ disease-linked clones were present at relatively low frequencies in blood.

Quantitative 5'-RACE with molecular barcodes was used to make the TCR beta libraries. Via MiXCR, TCRdb re-called the 5' RACE reads, giving one row per CDR3 protein. The table records around 230,000 distinct CDR3 sequences, 8% to 9.5% of them present only once. The V end was cut by 2 bases, the J end by 5 bases, with 18 bases between. There are 16 residues in the CDR3. The germline V gene encodes CDR1 SGHRS and CDR2 YFSETQ. The chain has TRBV5-1 and TRBJ2-3; no firm D call. This sequence originates from a male donor with ankylosing spondylitis or in good health (not recorded which). Sequenced sample: blood, either unsorted or a sorted T cell fraction (not recorded which). DNA of the CDR3: TGCGCCAGCAGCTTTTTGGGCCCTAAAGGGAAAGATACGCAGTATTTT. Its protein product is CASSFLGPKGKDTQYF.